This T cell receptor (beta chain) was observed in a study of cytomegalovirus exposure and HLA in healthy donors. Turning to the study itself: An early release of data contained 75 million to 90 million unique TCRs, which came from HLA-typed donors. Membership in the Caucasian-associated ancestry cluster was found for about four fifths of 300 to 400 genotyped donors.

Germline loops: CDR1 SGDLS, CDR2 YYNGEE. Trimming cost V 0 bases and J 2 bases; bases outside gene matches: 6. The CDR3 loop spans 18 amino acids. Whole-study findings and limits: A later analysis linked a missense variant in DCLRE1C to the trimming of TCR beta V and J genes. The study designated roughly 160 TCR beta chains cytomegalovirus-associated.

With respect to this clone: Its matching antigen is unknown.

Amplification used 60 Vbeta primers and 13 Jbeta primers. Profiling relied on immunoSEQ multiplex PCR, and the TCRdb table lists in-frame clones only, not all of them. This sample has 150,000 to 200,000 clones, with 84% found just once. This chain uses TRBV9 with TRBJ2-2, with 11 bases fitting TRBD2. Sequenced material: PBMCs. The clonotype originates from a boy between 10 and 17 years old in good health and CMV-seronegative. For the CDR3, the DNA is TGTGCCAGCAGCGTAGCGGGACTAGCGGCTTTTAACACCGGGGAGCTGTTTTTT. Translating gives CASSVAGLAAFNTGELFF.